These T cell receptor beta chains were read from a single sample in a study of blood T cell repertoires in COVID-19. TCRdb's copy holds only in-frame clones and misses some; the assay was immunoSEQ multiplex PCR. Of 150,000 to 200,000 clones listed, about 88% are singletons. Sequenced: peripheral blood. The receptor source for this set is a man aged 18 to 30 with acute or convalescent COVID-19. Both conserved end residues are part of each CDR3. Each record gives: V gene, CDR3 length, clone size, D gene, J gene, CDR3 DNA, CDR3 protein. D genes are given only for firm matches. The size field is filled for only some rows; it gives once, few, many or a size class.

v_gene: TRBV9
len: 18
abundance: .
d_gene: TRBD2
j_gene: TRBJ2-3
CDR3nt: TGTGCCAGCAGCGTAGGTTTAGGAGGGACTAGCGCAGCGGATACGCAGTATTTT
CDR3aa: CASSVGLGGTSAADTQYF

v_gene: TRBV2
len: 15
abundance: once
d_gene: .
j_gene: TRBJ1-5
CDR3nt: TGTGCCAGCAGTGCCCAGGGGCGTGGAAGTCAGCCCCAGCATTTT
CDR3aa: CASSAQGRGSQPQHF

v_gene: TRBV9
len: 15
abundance: .
d_gene: .
j_gene: TRBJ2-3
CDR3nt: TGTGCCAGCAGCGAAATTCCGGGGGACACAGATACGCAGTATTTT
CDR3aa: CASSEIPGDTDTQYF

v_gene: TRBV15
len: 14
abundance: .
d_gene: .
j_gene: TRBJ1-1
CDR3nt: TGTGCCACCAGCAGAAAGGCGGACTTCACTGAAGCTTTCTTT
CDR3aa: CATSRKADFTEAFF

v_gene: TRBV7-3
len: 16
abundance: .
d_gene: .
j_gene: TRBJ1-1
CDR3nt: TGTGCCAGCAGCTTAACGCCGGACAGAATGAACACTGAAGCTTTCTTT
CDR3aa: CASSLTPDRMNTEAFF

v_gene: TRBV19
len: 15
abundance: .
d_gene: .
j_gene: TRBJ1-5
CDR3nt: TGTGCCAGTAGAAAAGAAGCCGGGTCAAGCCAGCCCCAGCATTTT
CDR3aa: CASRKEAGSSQPQHF

v_gene: TRBV18
len: 14
abundance: .
d_gene: TRBD1
j_gene: TRBJ1-4
CDR3nt: TGTGCCAGCTCGCCTACAGGGGGTTATGAAAAACTGTTTTTT
CDR3aa: CASSPTGGYEKLFF

v_gene: TRBV9
len: 14
abundance: .
d_gene: .
j_gene: TRBJ1-4
CDR3nt: TGTGCCAGCAGCGCGACAGGTCCTAATGAAAAACTGTTTTTT
CDR3aa: CASSATGPNEKLFF

v_gene: TRBV2
len: 13
abundance: .
d_gene: .
j_gene: TRBJ2-7
CDR3nt: TGTGCCAGCGCCCGGGAGTTGCCCTACGAGCAGTACTTC
CDR3aa: CASARELPYEQYF

v_gene: TRBV2
len: 13
abundance: .
d_gene: .
j_gene: TRBJ1-1
CDR3nt: TGTGCCAGCAGTGAGGGCGCGAACACTGAAGCTTTCTTT
CDR3aa: CASSEGANTEAFF

v_gene: TRBV5-1
len: 12
abundance: .
d_gene: .
j_gene: TRBJ2-1
CDR3nt: TGCGCCAGCAGCTTGCAGTACAATGAGCAGTTCTTC
CDR3aa: CASSLQYNEQFF

v_gene: TRBV30
len: 10
abundance: once
d_gene: .
j_gene: TRBJ1-1
CDR3nt: TGTGCCTGCCAGACAGTTGAAGCTTTCTTT
CDR3aa: CACQTVEAFF

v_gene: TRBV5-1
len: 15
abundance: once
d_gene: .
j_gene: TRBJ1-5
CDR3nt: TGCGCCAGCAGCGCGGGACCGGGAGGCAATCAGCCCCAGCATTTT
CDR3aa: CASSAGPGGNQPQHF

v_gene: TRBV12-3/TRBV12-4
len: 13
abundance: .
d_gene: .
j_gene: TRBJ1-1
CDR3nt: TGTGCCAGCAGTCTGCGGGGGAACACTGAAGCTTTCTTT
CDR3aa: CASSLRGNTEAFF

v_gene: TRBV20-1
len: 12
abundance: .
d_gene: .
j_gene: TRBJ1-1
CDR3nt: TGCAGTGCTAGTATCAGAAACACTGAAGCTTTCTTT
CDR3aa: CSASIRNTEAFF

v_gene: TRBV6-1
len: 17
abundance: once
d_gene: TRBD1
j_gene: TRBJ1-6
CDR3nt: TGTGCCAGCAGTGAATTTCCCTCGGACAGGGGGAATTCACCCCTCCACTTT
CDR3aa: CASSEFPSDRGNSPLHF

v_gene: TRBV18
len: 13
abundance: .
d_gene: TRBD1
j_gene: TRBJ1-4
CDR3nt: TGTGCCAGCTCACCAGGACAGGGTGAAAAACTGTTTTTT
CDR3aa: CASSPGQGEKLFF

v_gene: TRBV18
len: 15
abundance: .
d_gene: .
j_gene: TRBJ2-5
CDR3nt: TGTGCCAGCTCACCTAGGCGTGGGAGTCAAGAGACCCAGTACTTC
CDR3aa: CASSPRRGSQETQYF

v_gene: TRBV12-3/TRBV12-4
len: 12
abundance: .
d_gene: .
j_gene: TRBJ1-2
CDR3nt: TGTGCCAGCAGTCCCCGACAGAATGGCTACACCTTC
CDR3aa: CASSPRQNGYTF

v_gene: TRBV6-5
len: 14
abundance: .
d_gene: TRBD2
j_gene: TRBJ2-5
CDR3nt: TGTGCCAGCCAGGCACTAGCGGGGATGGAGACCCAGTACTTC
CDR3aa: CASQALAGMETQYF

v_gene: TRBV7-2
len: 15
abundance: .
d_gene: TRBD1
j_gene: TRBJ1-6
CDR3nt: TGTGCCAGCAGCTCCGTGACAGGGATCTGGTCACCCCTCCACTTT
CDR3aa: CASSSVTGIWSPLHF

v_gene: TRBV21-1
len: 19
abundance: .
d_gene: .
j_gene: TRBJ1-1
CDR3nt: .
CDR3aa: CARHHHYFGQGNFNTEAFF

v_gene: TRBV24-1
len: 14
abundance: .
d_gene: TRBD2
j_gene: TRBJ2-3
CDR3nt: TGTGCCACCAGTGATCCCTGGGCGGGAGGGTCGCAGTATTTT
CDR3aa: CATSDPWAGGSQYF

v_gene: TRBV29-1
len: 12
abundance: .
d_gene: TRBD2
j_gene: TRBJ2-3
CDR3nt: TGCAGCGGAAGCGGGGGGGCAGATACGCAGTATTTT
CDR3aa: CSGSGGADTQYF

v_gene: TRBV7-9
len: 15
abundance: once
d_gene: .
j_gene: TRBJ2-5
CDR3nt: TGTGCCAGCAGCGCGGGGTCAAGCCGTCAAGAGACCCAGTACTTC
CDR3aa: CASSAGSSRQETQYF

v_gene: TRBV18
len: 12
abundance: .
d_gene: .
j_gene: TRBJ2-1
CDR3nt: TGTGCCAGCTCACCTGGTAGCAATGAGCAGTTCTTC
CDR3aa: CASSPGSNEQFF

v_gene: TRBV27
len: 14
abundance: few
d_gene: TRBD2
j_gene: TRBJ2-3
CDR3nt: TGTGCCAGCGGTGGCGGGAGCCACACAGATACGCAGTATTTT
CDR3aa: CASGGGSHTDTQYF

v_gene: TRBV2
len: 15
abundance: .
d_gene: .
j_gene: TRBJ1-1
CDR3nt: TGTGCCAGCAGGCTAAGGGAGACGGGTAACACTGAAGCTTTCTTT
CDR3aa: CASRLRETGNTEAFF

v_gene: TRBV30
len: 11
abundance: .
d_gene: TRBD1
j_gene: TRBJ1-6
CDR3nt: TGTGCCTGGGGGGGACAGGGGGAACTCCACTTT
CDR3aa: CAWGGQGELHF

v_gene: TRBV28
len: 14
abundance: few
d_gene: TRBD1
j_gene: TRBJ1-2
CDR3nt: TGTGCCAGCACCCCCCCGGGACAGGGCTCCGGCTACACCTTC
CDR3aa: CASTPPGQGSGYTF

v_gene: TRBV5-1
len: 14
abundance: once
d_gene: .
j_gene: TRBJ1-1
CDR3nt: TGCGCCAGCAGCTTGGACGGAGGGAACACTGAAGCTTTCTTT
CDR3aa: CASSLDGGNTEAFF

v_gene: TRBV7-9
len: 14
abundance: .
d_gene: .
j_gene: TRBJ1-4
CDR3nt: TGTGCCAGCAGCCTCCCACAGGGCAAGGAAAAACTGTTTTTT
CDR3aa: CASSLPQGKEKLFF

v_gene: TRBV27
len: 16
abundance: .
d_gene: TRBD1
j_gene: TRBJ1-5
CDR3nt: TGTGCCAGCAGTTACACAGGGGGCACGGGCAATCAGCCCCAGCATTTT
CDR3aa: CASSYTGGTGNQPQHF

v_gene: TRBV3-1/TRBV3-2
len: 16
abundance: .
d_gene: TRBD2
j_gene: TRBJ2-5
CDR3nt: TGTGCCAGCAGCCAAGGGGCTAGCGGGGATCAAGAGACCCAGTACTTC
CDR3aa: CASSQGASGDQETQYF

v_gene: TRBV11-2
len: 13
abundance: once
d_gene: .
j_gene: TRBJ2-2
CDR3nt: TGTGCCAGCAGCTTTGGTAGTGCCGGGGAGCTGTTTTTT
CDR3aa: CASSFGSAGELFF

v_gene: TRBV3-1/TRBV3-2
len: 12
abundance: .
d_gene: .
j_gene: TRBJ1-1
CDR3nt: TGTGCCAGCAGCCAAGCCGACAGTAAAGCTTTCTTT
CDR3aa: CASSQADSKAFF

v_gene: TRBV7-8
len: 13
abundance: .
d_gene: .
j_gene: TRBJ2-5
CDR3nt: TGTGCCAGCAGCTTGGACTACCAAGAGACCCAGTACTTC
CDR3aa: CASSLDYQETQYF

v_gene: TRBV27
len: 16
abundance: .
d_gene: TRBD2
j_gene: TRBJ2-2
CDR3nt: TGTGCCAGCAGTTACACTAGCGGGGGGGCCGGCGGGGAGCTGTTTTTT
CDR3aa: CASSYTSGGAGGELFF

v_gene: TRBV5-1
len: 16
abundance: .
d_gene: TRBD2
j_gene: TRBJ2-1
CDR3nt: TGCGCCAGCAGTCCGAGGACTAGCGGGATTTACAATGAGCAGTTCTTC
CDR3aa: CASSPRTSGIYNEQFF

v_gene: TRBV12-3/TRBV12-4
len: 13
abundance: .
d_gene: .
j_gene: TRBJ1-1
CDR3nt: TGTGCCAGCAGCCAATACTATAACACTGAAGCTTTCTTT
CDR3aa: CASSQYYNTEAFF

v_gene: TRBV6-1
len: 18
abundance: .
d_gene: .
j_gene: TRBJ2-5
CDR3nt: TGTGCCAGCAGTGAATGGCTGGTCCGGGGGGCGAGGGCGGAGACCCAGTACTTC
CDR3aa: CASSEWLVRGARAETQYF

v_gene: TRBV12-3/TRBV12-4
len: 12
abundance: once
d_gene: .
j_gene: TRBJ2-7
CDR3nt: TGTGCCAGCAGTTTTCGTTCCTACGAGCAGTACTTC
CDR3aa: CASSFRSYEQYF

v_gene: TRBV11-2
len: 15
abundance: .
d_gene: TRBD2
j_gene: TRBJ2-7
CDR3nt: TGTGCCAGCAGCCCAGGGACTAGCGAGACCTACGAGCAGTACTTC
CDR3aa: CASSPGTSETYEQYF

v_gene: TRBV11-2
len: 13
abundance: once
d_gene: .
j_gene: TRBJ1-2
CDR3nt: TGTGCCAGCAGCACCGCACAGTACGGTGGCTACACCTTC
CDR3aa: CASSTAQYGGYTF

v_gene: TRBV5-1
len: 16
abundance: once
d_gene: TRBD1
j_gene: TRBJ1-4
CDR3nt: TGCGCCAGCAGCTTGGCCGGTATGGACAGGGGTGAAAAACTGTTTTTT
CDR3aa: CASSLAGMDRGEKLFF

v_gene: TRBV6-1
len: 16
abundance: .
d_gene: TRBD2
j_gene: TRBJ2-2
CDR3nt: TGTGCCAGCAGTGACGGGACTAGCCGGGAGACCGGGGAGCTGTTTTTT
CDR3aa: CASSDGTSRETGELFF

v_gene: TRBV5-8
len: 14
abundance: .
d_gene: .
j_gene: TRBJ1-2
CDR3nt: TGTGCCAGCAGCTTGGGTCAGATCACCGATGGCTACACCTTC
CDR3aa: CASSLGQITDGYTF

v_gene: TRBV24-1
len: 13
abundance: .
d_gene: .
j_gene: TRBJ1-5
CDR3nt: TGTGCCACCAGGGGGGAGGGATCGCAGCCCCAGCATTTT
CDR3aa: CATRGEGSQPQHF